A selection of T cell receptor beta chains follows, all from one sample in a study of blood T cell repertoires in COVID-19. Only in-frame clones appear in the TCRdb table, and some are missing; sequencing was by immunoSEQ multiplex PCR. The data contain some 130,000 clones, around 79% of them singletons. Sequencing input: peripheral blood. These receptors were collected from an elderly man with acute or convalescent COVID-19. Each CDR3 is given with its conserved first and last residue. A D gene is named only where the DNA matches it firmly. The size field is filled for only some rows; it gives once, few, many or a size class.

J gene | clone size | V gene | D gene | CDR3 protein | CDR3 DNA
TRBJ1-2 | . | TRBV19 | . | CASTAGVVYGYTF | TGTGCCAGTACCGCGGGGGTTGTCTATGGCTACACCTTC
TRBJ1-2 | . | TRBV5-1 | TRBD1 | CASSSGQTFGGYTF | TGCGCCAGCAGCTCGGGACAGACCTTCGGGGGCTACACCTTC
TRBJ2-1 | . | TRBV6-2/TRBV6-3 | . | CASSLGGSYNEQFF | TGTGCCAGCAGTTTGGGGGGCTCCTACAATGAGCAGTTCTTC
TRBJ2-7 | . | TRBV10-3 | TRBD2 | CAISPGGGASYEQYF | TGTGCCATCAGTCCGGGCGGGGGAGCCTCCTACGAGCAGTACTTC
TRBJ2-5 | . | TRBV6-6 | . | CASNREETQYF | TGTGCCAGTAACAGGGAAGAGACCCAGTACTTC
TRBJ1-6 | . | TRBV30 | TRBD1 | CAWSVDRVSYNSPLHF | TGTGCCTGGAGTGTAGACAGGGTCTCCTATAATTCACCCCTCCACTTT
TRBJ1-1 | few | TRBV3-1/TRBV3-2 | . | CASSQAAGGAGEAFF | TGTGCCAGCAGCCAAGCCGCGGGGGGCGCAGGTGAAGCTTTCTTT
TRBJ2-4 | . | TRBV5-8 | TRBD1 | CASSLGDRGAKNIQYF | TGTGCCAGCAGCTTGGGGGACAGGGGAGCCAAAAACATTCAGTACTTC
TRBJ2-4 | once | TRBV6-5 | . | CASSRGALAKNIQYF | TGTGCCAGCAGCCGGGGGGCCCTCGCCAAAAACATTCAGTACTTC
TRBJ1-2 | . | TRBV27 | . | CASSPAGQEGWVDGYTF | TGTGCCAGCAGTCCCGCCGGGCAGGAGGGGTGGGTAGATGGCTACACCTTC
TRBJ2-4 | . | TRBV5-6 | . | CASSFIDGGADIQYF | TGTGCCAGCAGCTTTATAGACGGCGGGGCGGACATTCAGTACTTC
TRBJ1-6 | . | TRBV19 | TRBD1 | CASSIGTGVNSPLHF | TGTGCCAGTAGTATAGGTACAGGGGTTAATTCACCCCTCCACTTT
TRBJ2-5 | once | TRBV10-1 | . | CASEEGTQYF | TGCGCCAGTGAGGAGGGGACCCAGTACTTC
TRBJ2-5 | . | TRBV6-1 | TRBD1 | CASSARTGAPWETQYF | TGTGCCAGCAGTGCACGAACAGGGGCCCCATGGGAGACCCAGTACTTC
TRBJ2-5 | few | TRBV4-2 | TRBD1 | CASSQTGGQETQYF | TGTGCCAGCAGCCAGACAGGGGGCCAAGAGACCCAGTACTTC
TRBJ2-1 | . | TRBV30 | TRBD1 | CAWKGQGGYNEQFF | TGTGCCTGGAAGGGACAGGGGGGATACAATGAGCAGTTCTTC
TRBJ2-3 | few | TRBV4-2 | TRBD2 | CASSQGASGGRGTDTQYF | TGTGCCAGCAGCCAAGGGGCTAGCGGGGGCCGGGGCACAGATACGCAGTATTTT
TRBJ2-7 | . | TRBV11-2 | . | CASSLVSGLAYEQYF | TGTGCCAGCAGCTTAGTATCCGGGTTGGCCTACGAGCAGTACTTC
TRBJ2-2 | . | TRBV10-3 | . | CAISEGGGELFF | TGTGCCATCAGTGAGGGCGGCGGGGAGCTGTTTTTT
TRBJ1-2 | . | TRBV28 | . | CASRPGQGTYGYTF | TGTGCCAGCAGACCAGGGCAGGGAACCTATGGCTACACCTTC
TRBJ2-7 | . | TRBV5-1 | TRBD2 | CASSLFGTSAYEQYF | TGCGCCAGCAGCTTGTTCGGGACTAGCGCCTACGAGCAGTACTTC
TRBJ2-2 | . | TRBV7-9 | . | CASSRVATGELFF | TGTGCCAGCAGTCGGGTAGCCACCGGGGAGCTGTTTTTT
TRBJ1-2 | . | TRBV29-1 | TRBD1 | CSVSDRGNGGYTF | TGCAGCGTTTCTGACAGGGGGAACGGCGGCTACACCTTC
TRBJ2-1 | many | TRBV5-5 | TRBD2 | CASSLTGTRDNEQFF | TGTGCCAGCAGCTTAACCGGGACTAGAGACAATGAGCAGTTCTTC
TRBJ1-3 | . | TRBV9 | TRBD1 | CASSEGTGGRRAIYF | TGTGCCAGCAGCGAAGGGACAGGGGGTCGACGGGCCATATATTTT
TRBJ2-7 | . | TRBV7-9 | . | CASSFRQAGTYEQYF | TGTGCCAGCAGCTTTCGACAGGCGGGTACCTACGAGCAGTACTTC
TRBJ1-1 | many | TRBV13 | . | CASSGPNTEAFF | TGTGCCAGCAGCGGGCCGAACACTGAAGCTTTCTTT
TRBJ1-1 | . | TRBV4-2 | . | CASSQVTGGVETEAFF | TGTGCCAGCAGCCAAGTAACTGGGGGCGTGGAGACTGAAGCTTTCTTT
TRBJ2-3 | . | TRBV4-1 | TRBD2 | CASSQEASGGFNTQYF | TGCGCCAGCAGCCAAGAGGCTAGCGGGGGGTTCAATACGCAGTATTTT
TRBJ1-2 | few | TRBV27 | . | CASSFGRGTNYGYTF | TGTGCCAGCAGTTTCGGCAGGGGTACTAACTATGGCTACACCTTC
TRBJ2-5 | . | TRBV3-1/TRBV3-2 | . | CASSLYQETQYF | TGTGCCAGCAGCCTCTATCAAGAGACCCAGTACTTC
TRBJ1-5 | . | TRBV5-6 | . | CASSLADQPQHF | TGTGCCAGCAGCTTAGCGGATCAGCCCCAGCATTTT
TRBJ1-1 | . | TRBV19 | . | CASSISGRLNTEAFF | TGTGCCAGTAGTATATCCGGCAGGTTGAACACTGAAGCTTTCTTT
TRBJ1-1 | . | TRBV7-9 | . | CASSLTGNTEAFF | TGTGCCAGCAGCTTAACAGGGAACACTGAAGCTTTCTTT
TRBJ2-5 | . | TRBV7-2 | TRBD1 | CASSLLNRGQTQYF | TGTGCCAGCAGCTTACTTAACAGGGGGCAAACCCAGTACTTC
TRBJ1-5 | . | TRBV12-3/TRBV12-4 | . | CASSAGAGQPQHF | TGTGCCAGCTCCGCGGGGGCTGGGCAGCCCCAGCATTTT
TRBJ1-4 | . | TRBV18 | . | CASSLQGTNEKLFF | TGTGCCAGCTCACTTCAGGGGACTAATGAAAAACTGTTTTTT
TRBJ2-3 | few | TRBV7-9 | . | CASSLTTPADTQYF | TGTGCCAGCAGCTTAACGACTCCGGCAGATACGCAGTATTTT
TRBJ2-3 | few | TRBV3-1/TRBV3-2 | TRBD1 | CASSLYRGESSTDTQYF | TGTGCCAGCAGCCTGTACAGGGGGGAGAGTAGCACAGATACGCAGTATTTT
TRBJ1-1 | . | TRBV7-2 | . | CASSQVETTEAFF | TGTGCCAGCAGTCAGGTCGAGACGACTGAAGCTTTCTTT
TRBJ1-3 | . | TRBV9 | . | CASSGQGNSGNTIYF | TGTGCCAGCAGCGGGCAGGGGAACTCTGGAAACACCATATATTTT
TRBJ2-5 | few | TRBV6-2/TRBV6-3 | TRBD2 | CASSKPLAGGETQYF | TGTGCCAGCAGTAAACCCTTAGCGGGGGGGGAGACCCAGTACTTC
TRBJ1-5 | once | TRBV6-1 | TRBD1 | CASSERPGDSYQPQHF | TGTGCCAGCAGTGAGCGTCCCGGGGACAGTTATCAGCCCCAGCATTTT
TRBJ2-5 | few | TRBV5-6 | TRBD2 | CASSSFGLAGAYQETQYF | TGTGCCAGCAGCTCCTTTGGACTAGCGGGGGCGTACCAAGAGACCCAGTACTTC
TRBJ1-3 | . | TRBV2 | TRBD1 | CASRPGTGFTSNSGNTIYF | TGTGCCAGCAGGCCCGGGACAGGGTTTACAAGCAACTCTGGAAACACCATATATTTT
TRBJ2-7 | . | TRBV28 | . | CASRGPIYEQYF | TGTGCCAGCAGGGGCCCCATCTACGAGCAGTACTTC
TRBJ2-1 | medium-sized | TRBV6-5 | TRBD1 | CASSQGQGYYNEQFF | TGTGCCAGCAGCCAAGGACAGGGCTACTACAATGAGCAGTTCTTC
TRBJ1-6 | . | TRBV18 | TRBD1 | CASSPLPTGEAPLHF | TGTGCCAGCTCACCCCTTCCCACAGGGGAGGCACCCCTCCACTTT